The 4 T cell receptor beta chains below all came from one sample that was sequenced in a study of shared clonotypes between healthy human individuals (dated by TCRdb to the early 2020s). Receptor libraries were prepared by the immunoSEQ multiplex PCR assay. The clones in this table, taken by TCRdb from immuneACCESS, are in-frame only. Not every clone is retained; where verified, under half of the shortfall comes from an unresolved V gene, and the cause of the rest is unknown. The sample table shows roughly 2 million clones, and over 85% are seen once. 0.13% of the sample is in the top ten clones. Material for sequencing was naive CD4+ T cells sorted from blood. The sample's cell subset or site label, in plain terms: CD45RA+ positively selected. These receptors were collected from a man aged 18 to 30 in good health.

This chain links TRBV7-3 with TRBJ2-3; D may match TRBD1 or TRBD2 (5 bases each). The CDR3 has 13 amino acids. Germline CDR1 is SGHTA and CDR2 is FQGTGA. Trimming left V 8 bases short and J 0 bases short, with 9 bases between. CDR3 protein: CASSRDSTDTQYF. The CDR3 DNA reads as TGTGCCAGCTCCCGGGACAGCACAGATACGCAGTATTTT.

This sequence joins TRBV7-9 and TRBJ1-6, with D possibly being TRBD1 (5 bases). Per germline, CDR1 SEHNR and CDR2 FQNEAQ (reference sequence). Trimming shortened V by 0 bases and J by 7 bases, and 16 bases separated the two germline ends. The CDR3 runs 17 residues. CDR3 nucleotide sequence: TGTGCCAGCAGCTTAGCCCAGGGCTTAATAAGAAATTCACCCCTCCACTTT. This encodes CASSLAQGLIRNSPLHF.

This clone was found once. DNA of the CDR3: TGTGCCAGCAGTCATCAGGGAGGCAATCAGCCCCAGCATTTT. It translates to CASSHQGGNQPQHF. The rearrangement uses TRBV6-1 and TRBJ1-5, with a weak D call TRBD1 (5 bases). There are 14 residues in the CDR3. Looked up from germline, CDR1 is MNHNS and CDR2 is SASEGT. Trimming cost V 5 bases and J 2 bases, with 10 bases left between them.

CDR3 region: CAITPGPRETQYF. CDR3 nucleotides: TGTGCCATCACCCCGGGACCAAGGGAGACCCAGTACTTC. This rearrangement joins TRBV10-3 to TRBJ2-5; D assignment may be TRBD1 or TRBD2 (5 bases each). Germline lookup yields CDR1 ENHRY and CDR2 SYGVKD. The CDR3 runs to 13 residues. V lost 7 bases and J 5 bases, leaving 14 bases between the germline ends.